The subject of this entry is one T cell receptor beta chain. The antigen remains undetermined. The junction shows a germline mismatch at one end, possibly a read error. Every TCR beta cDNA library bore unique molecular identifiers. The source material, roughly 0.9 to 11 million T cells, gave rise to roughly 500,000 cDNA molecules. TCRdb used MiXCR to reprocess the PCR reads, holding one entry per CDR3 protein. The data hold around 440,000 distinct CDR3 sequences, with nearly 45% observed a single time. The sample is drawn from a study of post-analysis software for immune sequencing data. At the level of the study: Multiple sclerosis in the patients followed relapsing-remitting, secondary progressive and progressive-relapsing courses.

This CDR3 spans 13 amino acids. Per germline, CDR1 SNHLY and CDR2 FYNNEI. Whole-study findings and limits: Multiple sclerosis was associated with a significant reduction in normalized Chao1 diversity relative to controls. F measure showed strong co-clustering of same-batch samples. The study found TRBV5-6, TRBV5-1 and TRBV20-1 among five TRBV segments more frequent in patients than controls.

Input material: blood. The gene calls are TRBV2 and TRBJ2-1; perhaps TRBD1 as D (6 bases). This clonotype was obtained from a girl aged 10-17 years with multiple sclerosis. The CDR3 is CASSVSRGNEHFF. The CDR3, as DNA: TGTGCCAGCAGTGTCTCCAGGGGCAATGAGCACTTCTTC.